The 13 T cell receptor beta chains below come from one sample, sequenced in a study of blood T cells in healthy people across ages. A sample-barcoded 5' primer and a J-beta primer mix were used in a second PCR of about 7 to 12 cycles. TCRdb used MiXCR to reprocess the 5' RACE reads, holding one entry per CDR3 protein. The table has about 780,000 distinct CDR3 sequences, 35% to 50% seen once. The specimen was blood. The origin of the receptors is a man older than 75 in good health.

The CDR3 region has the DNA TGCGCCAGCAGCCCAGGACTACGTTTCGAGCAGTACTTC. This sequence encodes CASSPGLRFEQYF. The gene calls are TRBV4-3 and TRBJ2-7, with D possibly TRBD2 on 6 matching bases. This CDR3 is 13 amino acids long. Trimming took 4 bases from V and 6 from J, leaving 13 bases between them. The germline CDR1 and CDR2 sequences are LGHNA and YSLEER.

Only a few counts were recorded for this clonotype. The J gene is TRBJ2-7, the V gene TRBV6-2 or TRBV6-3; 11 bases line up with TRBD2. The trim removed 4 bases at V and 6 bases at J, leaving 20 bases unmatched. This CDR3 has 19 residues. Germline CDR1 is MNHEY and CDR2 is SVGEGT. The CDR3 loop reads CASSSPTGNPSGRRGEQYF. The CDR3 nucleotides are TGTGCCAGCAGTTCTCCGACAGGGAACCCTAGCGGGAGGCGAGGCGAGCAGTACTTC.

Of note for this clonotype: A much larger clone differs by one base, so this may be a read error. This chain connects TRBV29-1 to TRBJ2-7; TRBD1 is a possible D gene (7 bases). Germline values: CDR1 SQVTM, CDR2 ANQGSEA. This CDR3 is 14 amino acids long. Trimming left V 4 bases short and J 5 bases short, with 18 bases between. CDR3 in DNA: TGCAGCGTTGTCAGACAGGGAGGACTCCACGAGCAGTACTTC. This encodes CSVVRQGGLHEQYF.

On this clonotype itself: This may be a read error: a much more frequent sequence differs by one nucleotide. The chain has TRBV13 and TRBJ2-3, with 9 bases fitting TRBD2. The trim removed 1 base at V and 8 bases at J, leaving 7 bases unmatched. Per the germline V gene, CDR1 is PRHDT and CDR2 is FYEKMQ (reference sequence). CDR3 size: 15 residues. CDR3 in amino acids: CASSLVAGDAATQYF. For the CDR3, the DNA is TGTGCCAGCAGCTTAGTAGCGGGAGACGCAGCTACGCAGTATTTT.

This clonotype was seen ten or more times. The genes are TRBV9 and TRBJ2-1; no firm D call. The CDR3 sequence is 14 residues long. CDR1 and CDR2 from the germline V gene are SGDLS and YYNGEE. Trimming pared 2 bases from V and 3 bases from J, leaving 9 bases between. CDR3 in amino acids: CASSVTGSYNEQFF. DNA of the CDR3: TGTGCCAGCAGCGTGACTGGCAGCTACAATGAGCAGTTCTTC.

The V call is TRBV5-1, the J call TRBJ2-7, with 10 bases lining up with TRBD2. Looked up from germline, CDR1 is SGHRS and CDR2 is YFSETQ. The V gene end was trimmed by 4 bases and the J gene end by 1 base; junction bases not matched to a gene: 5. There are 15 residues in the CDR3. As DNA, the CDR3 is TGCGCCAGCAGCGGTAGCGGGGGGCATTCCTACGAGCAGTACTTC. This encodes CASSGSGGHSYEQYF.

This sequence joins TRBV5-1 and TRBJ2-3; D not resolved. The CDR3 is 14 residues long. CDR1 is SGHRS, CDR2 YFSETQ, per germline. V lost 1 base and J 2 bases, leaving 8 bases between the germline ends. As DNA, the CDR3 is TGCGCCAGCAGCTTGTCCGAGTACACAGATACGCAGTATTTT. Its translation is CASSLSEYTDTQYF. Full variable domain (rest looked up from reference TRBV5-1 and TRBJ2-3): KAGVTQTPRYLIKTRGQQVTLSCSPISGHRSVSWYQQTPGQGLQFLFEYFSETQRNKGNFPGRFSGRQFSNSRSEMNVSTLELGDSALYLCASSLSEYTDTQYFGPGTRLTVL.

The V and J genes are TRBV12-3 or TRBV12-4 and TRBJ2-7; D gene ambiguous. Trimming shortened V by 6 bases and J by 10 bases, and 13 bases separated the two germline ends. The CDR3 extends over 11 amino acids. The chain's CDR3 is CASSLQERQYF. CDR3 DNA sequence: TGTGCCAGCAGCCTACAAGAGAGACAGTACTTC.

CDR3 residues: CASRIGTSGYNEQFF. The DNA of the CDR3 is TGTGCCAGCAGGATCGGGACTAGCGGATACAATGAGCAGTTCTTC. The gene calls are TRBV2 and TRBJ2-1; TRBD2 matches at 11 bases. The CDR3 has 15 residues. CDR1 is SNHLY and CDR2 is FYNNEI in the germline V gene. After removal of 6 bases from V and 4 bases from J, the junction contained 5 bases not matched to a gene.

This clonotype was detected a few times. The genes are TRBV29-1 and TRBJ2-5; D may correspond to TRBD1 or TRBD2 (5 bases each). CDR3 length: 14 amino acids. Germline loops: CDR1 SQVTM, CDR2 ANQGSEA. The V gene lost 1 base and the J gene lost 5 bases, with 14 bases spanning the gap. For the CDR3, the DNA is TGCAGCGTTGAAGTGATGGGGCGCGGGGAGACCCAGTACTTC. This encodes CSVEVMGRGETQYF.

This clonotype was counted once. The V call is TRBV5-1, the J call TRBJ1-6; tentatively, D is TRBD1 (6 bases). Germline assignment: CDR1 SGHRS and CDR2 YFSETQ. The CDR3 contains 16 residues. V was shortened by 5 bases and J by 4 bases, with 16 bases between the two germline ends. DNA of the CDR3: TGCGCCAGCAGTTCGTCGACAGGCGGGTATAATTCACCCCTCCACTTT. Translation: CASSSSTGGYNSPLHF.

This clonotype occurred a few times. The chain links TRBV20-1 to TRBJ2-5, with 7 positions matching TRBD2. This CDR3 is built from 14 residues. The V gene end was trimmed by 4 bases and the J gene end by 10 bases; junction bases not matched to a gene: 15. Germline loops: CDR1 DFQATT, CDR2 SNEGSKA (reference sequence). The CDR3 region is CSATWDYPRGGQYF. As DNA, the CDR3 is TGCAGTGCTACCTGGGACTACCCAAGAGGAGGCCAGTACTTC.

This clonotype was seen more than once but under ten times. The rearrangement uses TRBV19 and TRBJ2-5; 7 bases match TRBD2. The J call is doubtful: the DNA matches TRBJ2-7 better. The CDR3 has 14 amino acids. Germline V gene lookup returns CDR1 LNHDA and CDR2 SQIVND (reference sequence). CDR3: CASSPGTGGREQYF. CDR3 bases: TGTGCCAGTAGCCCTGGGACGGGAGGCCGCGAGCAGTACTTC.